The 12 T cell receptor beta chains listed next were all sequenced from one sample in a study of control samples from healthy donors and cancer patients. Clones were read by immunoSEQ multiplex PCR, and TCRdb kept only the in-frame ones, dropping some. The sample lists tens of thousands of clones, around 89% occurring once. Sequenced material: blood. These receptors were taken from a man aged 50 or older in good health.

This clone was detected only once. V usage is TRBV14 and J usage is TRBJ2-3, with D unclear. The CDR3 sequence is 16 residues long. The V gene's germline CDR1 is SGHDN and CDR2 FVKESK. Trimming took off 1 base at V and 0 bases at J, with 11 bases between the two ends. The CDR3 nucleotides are TGTGCCAGCAGCCAAGGGTACAGAGCTAGCACAGATACGCAGTATTTT. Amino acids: CASSQGYRASTDTQYF.

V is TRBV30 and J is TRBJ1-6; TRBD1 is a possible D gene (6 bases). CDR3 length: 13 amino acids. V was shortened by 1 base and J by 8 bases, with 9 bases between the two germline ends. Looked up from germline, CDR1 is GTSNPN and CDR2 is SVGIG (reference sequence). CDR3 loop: CAWSGRGDSPLHF. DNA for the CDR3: TGTGCCTGGAGTGGCAGGGGAGATTCACCCCTCCACTTT.

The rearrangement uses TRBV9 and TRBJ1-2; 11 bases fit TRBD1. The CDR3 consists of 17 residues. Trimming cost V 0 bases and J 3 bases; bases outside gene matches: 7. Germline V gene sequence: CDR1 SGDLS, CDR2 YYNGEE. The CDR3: CASSVVNGQGADYGYTF. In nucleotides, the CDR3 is TGTGCCAGCAGCGTAGTTAACGGACAGGGGGCAGACTATGGCTACACCTTC.

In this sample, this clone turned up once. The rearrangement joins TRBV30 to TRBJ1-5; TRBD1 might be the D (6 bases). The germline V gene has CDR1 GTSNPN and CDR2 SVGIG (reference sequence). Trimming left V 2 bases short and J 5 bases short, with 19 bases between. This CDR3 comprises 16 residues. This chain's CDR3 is CAWSTSRTRGYQPQHF. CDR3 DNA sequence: TGTGCCTGGAGTACCTCTCGCACGAGGGGGTATCAGCCCCAGCATTTT.

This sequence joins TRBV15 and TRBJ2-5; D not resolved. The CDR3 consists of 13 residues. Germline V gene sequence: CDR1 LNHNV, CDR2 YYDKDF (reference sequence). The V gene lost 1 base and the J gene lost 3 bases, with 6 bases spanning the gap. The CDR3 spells CATSRGGKETQYF. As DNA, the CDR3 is TGTGCCACCAGCAGAGGTGGGAAAGAGACCCAGTACTTC.

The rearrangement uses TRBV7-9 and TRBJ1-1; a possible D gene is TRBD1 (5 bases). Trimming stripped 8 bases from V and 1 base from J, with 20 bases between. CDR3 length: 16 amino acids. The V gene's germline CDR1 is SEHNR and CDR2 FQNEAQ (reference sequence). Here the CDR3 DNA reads TGTGCCAGCGGAGTGAGGGGTTCAAGTGGGAACACTGAAGCTTTCTTT. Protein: CASGVRGSSGNTEAFF.

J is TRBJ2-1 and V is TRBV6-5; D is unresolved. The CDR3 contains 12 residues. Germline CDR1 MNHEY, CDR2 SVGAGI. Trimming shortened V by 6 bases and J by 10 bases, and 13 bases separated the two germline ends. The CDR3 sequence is CASREDGREQFF. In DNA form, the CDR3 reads TGTGCCAGCAGAGAGGACGGGCGCGAGCAGTTCTTC.

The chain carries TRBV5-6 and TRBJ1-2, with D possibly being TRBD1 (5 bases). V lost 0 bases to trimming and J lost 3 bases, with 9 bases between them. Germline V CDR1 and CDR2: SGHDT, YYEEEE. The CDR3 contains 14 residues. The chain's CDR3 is CASSLDTRDYGYTF. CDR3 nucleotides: TGTGCCAGCAGCTTGGATACCAGGGACTATGGCTACACCTTC.

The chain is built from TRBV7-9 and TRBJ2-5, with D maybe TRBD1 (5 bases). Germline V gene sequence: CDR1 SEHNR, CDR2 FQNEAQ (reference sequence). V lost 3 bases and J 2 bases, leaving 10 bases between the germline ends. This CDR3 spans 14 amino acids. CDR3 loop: CASSLFDSQETQYF. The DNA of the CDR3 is TGTGCCAGCAGCTTGTTTGACAGTCAAGAGACCCAGTACTTC.

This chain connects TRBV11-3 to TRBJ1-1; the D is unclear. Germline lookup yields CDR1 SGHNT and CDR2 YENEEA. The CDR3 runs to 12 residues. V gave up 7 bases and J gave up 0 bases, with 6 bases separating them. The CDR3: CASTHMNTEAFF. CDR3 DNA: TGTGCCAGCACACACATGAACACTGAAGCTTTCTTT.

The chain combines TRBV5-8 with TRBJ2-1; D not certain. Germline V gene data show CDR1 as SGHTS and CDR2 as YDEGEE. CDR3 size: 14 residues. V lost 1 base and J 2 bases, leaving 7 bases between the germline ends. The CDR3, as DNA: TGTGCCAGCAGCTTGTGGAATCCCTACAATGAGCAGTTCTTC. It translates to CASSLWNPYNEQFF.

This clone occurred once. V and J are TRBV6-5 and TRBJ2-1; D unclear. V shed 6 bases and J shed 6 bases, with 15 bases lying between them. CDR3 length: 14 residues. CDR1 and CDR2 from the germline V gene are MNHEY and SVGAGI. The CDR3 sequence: CASRGLDVRNEQFF. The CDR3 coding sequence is TGTGCCAGCAGAGGCCTGGACGTACGCAATGAGCAGTTCTTC.